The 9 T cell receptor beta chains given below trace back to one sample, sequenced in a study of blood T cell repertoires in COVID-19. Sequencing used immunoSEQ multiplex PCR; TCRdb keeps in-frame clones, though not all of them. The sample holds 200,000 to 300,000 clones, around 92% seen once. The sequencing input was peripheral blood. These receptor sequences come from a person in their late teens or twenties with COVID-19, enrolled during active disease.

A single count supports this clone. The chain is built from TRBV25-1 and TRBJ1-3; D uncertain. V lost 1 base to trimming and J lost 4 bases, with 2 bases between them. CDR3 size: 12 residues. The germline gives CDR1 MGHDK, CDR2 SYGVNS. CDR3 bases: TGTGCCAGCAGTGAATTAGGAAACACCATATATTTT. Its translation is CASSELGNTIYF.

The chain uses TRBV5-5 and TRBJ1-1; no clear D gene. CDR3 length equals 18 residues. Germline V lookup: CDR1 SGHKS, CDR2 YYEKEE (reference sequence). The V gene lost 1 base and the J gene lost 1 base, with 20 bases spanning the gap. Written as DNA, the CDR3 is TGTGCCAGCAGCTTGTGGCCAGAAAATAAGTCGAAGAACACTGAAGCTTTCTTT. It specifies CASSLWPENKSKNTEAFF.

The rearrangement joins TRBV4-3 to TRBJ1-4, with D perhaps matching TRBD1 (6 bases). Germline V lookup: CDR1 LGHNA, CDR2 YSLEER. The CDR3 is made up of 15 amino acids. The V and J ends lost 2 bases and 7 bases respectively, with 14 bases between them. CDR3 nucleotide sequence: TGCGCCAGCAGCCAAAAGGGGGGGGCGGGTGAAAAACTGTTTTTT. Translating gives CASSQKGGAGEKLFF.

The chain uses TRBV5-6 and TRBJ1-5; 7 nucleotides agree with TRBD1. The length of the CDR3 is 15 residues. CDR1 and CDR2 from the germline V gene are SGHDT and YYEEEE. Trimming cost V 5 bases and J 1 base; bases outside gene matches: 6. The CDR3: CASSRDRESNQPQHF. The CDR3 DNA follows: TGTGCCAGCAGTCGCGACAGGGAAAGCAATCAGCCCCAGCATTTT.

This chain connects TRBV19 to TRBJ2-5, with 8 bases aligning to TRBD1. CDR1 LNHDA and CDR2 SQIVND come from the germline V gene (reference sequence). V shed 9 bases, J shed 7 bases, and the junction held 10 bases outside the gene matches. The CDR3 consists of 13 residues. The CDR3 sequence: CASSRGRAGTQYF. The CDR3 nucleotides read TGTGCCAGCAGCAGGGGGCGGGCTGGGACCCAGTACTTC.

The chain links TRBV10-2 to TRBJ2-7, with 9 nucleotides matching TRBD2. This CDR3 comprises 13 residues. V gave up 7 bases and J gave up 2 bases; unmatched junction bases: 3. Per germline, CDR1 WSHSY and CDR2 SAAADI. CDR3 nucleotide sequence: TGCGCCAGCACAGCGGGAGGTCCCTACGAGCAGTACTTC. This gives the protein CASTAGGPYEQYF.

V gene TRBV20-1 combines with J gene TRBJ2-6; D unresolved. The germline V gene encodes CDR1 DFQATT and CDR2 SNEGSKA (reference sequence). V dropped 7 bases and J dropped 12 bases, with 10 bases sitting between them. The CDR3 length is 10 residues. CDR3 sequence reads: CSVQTGVLTF. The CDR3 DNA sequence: TGCAGTGTCCAAACCGGCGTCCTGACTTTC.

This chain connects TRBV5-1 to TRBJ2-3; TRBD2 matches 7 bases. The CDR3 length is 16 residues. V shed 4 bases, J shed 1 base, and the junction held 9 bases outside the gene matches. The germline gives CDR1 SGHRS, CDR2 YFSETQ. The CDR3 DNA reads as TGCGCCAGCAGCCCGGAGGCTAGCGGAGGCACAGATACGCAGTATTTT. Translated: CASSPEASGGTDTQYF.

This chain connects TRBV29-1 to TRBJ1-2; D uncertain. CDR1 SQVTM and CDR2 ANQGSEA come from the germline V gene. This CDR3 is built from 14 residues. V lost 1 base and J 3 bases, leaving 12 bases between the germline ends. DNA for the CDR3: TGCAGCGTTGAAGGGAGTGGAGTTTACTATGGCTACACCTTC. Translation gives CSVEGSGVYYGYTF.